The sequence of this TCR beta chain was determined in a study of blood T cell repertoires in COVID-19. Turning to the study itself: Sites in the United States, Italy and Spain provided acute and convalescent COVID-19 samples. Nucleic acid was either cDNA or gDNA, and it came from T cells, B-cell-depleted T cells, or PBMCs.

V was pared by 3 bases and J by 2 bases, with 13 bases of the junction left unmatched. The CDR3 contains 17 residues. Germline V lookup: CDR1 SGHRS, CDR2 YFSETQ. In the source study's methods: Counts of nucleated cells, estimated from reference gene primer amplification, were obtained. Clones were sequenced by immunoSEQ multiplex PCR, and TCRdb holds only the in-frame ones, with some missing. That table gives V, J and clone size, and the DNA gave D and trimming. The sample records 250,000 to 300,000 clones, approximately 86% being singletons. Sequenced sample: peripheral blood. The rearrangement uses TRBV5-1 and TRBJ2-5; the match to TRBD2 covers 7 bases. This receptor was taken from a woman aged 18-29 years with acute or convalescent COVID-19. CDR3 region: CASSWAPRGSVQETQYF. The CDR3 bases are TGCGCCAGCAGCTGGGCCCCTCGCGGGAGTGTTCAAGAGACCCAGTACTTC.